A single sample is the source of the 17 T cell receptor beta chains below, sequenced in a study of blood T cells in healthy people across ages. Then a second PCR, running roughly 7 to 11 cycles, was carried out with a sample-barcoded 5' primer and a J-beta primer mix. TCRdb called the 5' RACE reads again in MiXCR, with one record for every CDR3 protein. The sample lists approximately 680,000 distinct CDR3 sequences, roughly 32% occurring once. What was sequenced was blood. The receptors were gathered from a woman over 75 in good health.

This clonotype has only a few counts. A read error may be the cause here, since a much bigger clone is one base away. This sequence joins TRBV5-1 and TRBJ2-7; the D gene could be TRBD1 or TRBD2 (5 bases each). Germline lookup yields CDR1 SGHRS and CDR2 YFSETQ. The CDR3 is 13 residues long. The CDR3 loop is CASGLAGAREQYF. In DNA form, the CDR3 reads TGCGCCAGCGGCTTGGCCGGGGCAAGGGAGCAGTACTTC.

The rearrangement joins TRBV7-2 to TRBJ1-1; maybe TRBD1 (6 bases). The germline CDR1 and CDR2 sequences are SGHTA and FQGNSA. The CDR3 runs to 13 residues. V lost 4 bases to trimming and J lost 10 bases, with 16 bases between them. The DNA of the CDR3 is TGTGCCAGCAGCTCCAGGGGAAACAGAGGAGCTTTCTTT. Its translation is CASSSRGNRGAFF.

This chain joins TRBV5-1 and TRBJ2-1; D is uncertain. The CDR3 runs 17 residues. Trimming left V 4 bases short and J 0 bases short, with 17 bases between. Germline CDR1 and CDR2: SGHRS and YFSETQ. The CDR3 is CASSDPLRLNSYNEQFF. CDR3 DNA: TGCGCCAGCAGCGACCCATTGCGGTTGAACTCCTACAATGAGCAGTTCTTC.

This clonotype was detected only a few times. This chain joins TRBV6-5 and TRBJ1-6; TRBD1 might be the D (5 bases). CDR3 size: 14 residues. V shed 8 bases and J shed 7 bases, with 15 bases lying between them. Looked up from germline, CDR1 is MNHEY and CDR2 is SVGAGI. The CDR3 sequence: CASAGASRNSPLHF. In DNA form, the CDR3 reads TGTGCCAGCGCTGGGGCCAGTCGAAATTCACCCCTCCACTTT.

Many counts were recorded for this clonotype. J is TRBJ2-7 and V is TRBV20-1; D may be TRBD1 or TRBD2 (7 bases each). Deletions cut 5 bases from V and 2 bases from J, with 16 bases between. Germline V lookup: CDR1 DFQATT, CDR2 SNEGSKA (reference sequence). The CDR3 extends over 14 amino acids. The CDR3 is CSAAQGGTTYEQYF. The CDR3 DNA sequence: TGCAGTGCTGCCCAGGGGGGGACGACCTACGAGCAGTACTTC.

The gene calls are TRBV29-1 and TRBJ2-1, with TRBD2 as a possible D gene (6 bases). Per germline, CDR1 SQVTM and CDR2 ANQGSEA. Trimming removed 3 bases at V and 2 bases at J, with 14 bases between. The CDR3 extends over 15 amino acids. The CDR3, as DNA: TGCAGCGTTGAGACTCGGGACTTGACCTACAATGAGCAGTTCTTC. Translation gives CSVETRDLTYNEQFF.

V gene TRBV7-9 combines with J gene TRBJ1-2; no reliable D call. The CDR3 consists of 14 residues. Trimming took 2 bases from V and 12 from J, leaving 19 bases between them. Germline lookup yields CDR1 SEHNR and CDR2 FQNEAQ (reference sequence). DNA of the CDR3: TGTGCCAGCAGCTTACGTCCGGAGGGTAAGAGCCACACCTTC. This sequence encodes CASSLRPEGKSHTF.

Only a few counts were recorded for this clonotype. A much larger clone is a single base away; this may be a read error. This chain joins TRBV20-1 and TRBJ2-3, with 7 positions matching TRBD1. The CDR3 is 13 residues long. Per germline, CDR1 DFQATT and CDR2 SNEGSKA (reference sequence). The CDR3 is CSARTGVTDMQYF. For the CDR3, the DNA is TGCAGTGCTAGAACAGGGGTGACAGATATGCAGTATTTT.

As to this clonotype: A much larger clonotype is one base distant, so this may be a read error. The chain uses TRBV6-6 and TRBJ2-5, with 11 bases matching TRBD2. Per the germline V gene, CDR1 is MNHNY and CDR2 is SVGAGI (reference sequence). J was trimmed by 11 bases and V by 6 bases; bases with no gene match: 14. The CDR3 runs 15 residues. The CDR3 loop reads CASSPRLAGWSEQYF. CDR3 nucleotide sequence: TGTGCCAGCAGCCCGCGACTAGCGGGGTGGTCTGAGCAGTACTTC.

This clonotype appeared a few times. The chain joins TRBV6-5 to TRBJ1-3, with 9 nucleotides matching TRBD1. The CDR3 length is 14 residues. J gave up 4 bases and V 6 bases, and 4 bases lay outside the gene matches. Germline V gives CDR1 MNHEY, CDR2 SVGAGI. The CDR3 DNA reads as TGTGCCAGCAGCCGGGGACAGGGAGGAAACACCATATATTTT. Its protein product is CASSRGQGGNTIYF.

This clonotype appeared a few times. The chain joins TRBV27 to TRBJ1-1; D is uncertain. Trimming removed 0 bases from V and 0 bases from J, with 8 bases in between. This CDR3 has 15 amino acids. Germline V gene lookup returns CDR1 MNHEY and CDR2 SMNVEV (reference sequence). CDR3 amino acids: CASSLSPAVNTEAFF. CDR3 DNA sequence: TGTGCCAGCAGTTTATCCCCGGCGGTGAACACTGAAGCTTTCTTT.

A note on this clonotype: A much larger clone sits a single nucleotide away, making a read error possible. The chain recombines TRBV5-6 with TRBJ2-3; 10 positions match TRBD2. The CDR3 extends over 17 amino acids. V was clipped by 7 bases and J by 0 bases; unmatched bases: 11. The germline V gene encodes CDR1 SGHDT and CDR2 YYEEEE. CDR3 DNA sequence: TGTGCCAGCGGCGAAGCGGGGGGGCCCACTAGCACAGATACGCAGTATTTT. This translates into CASGEAGGPTSTDTQYF.

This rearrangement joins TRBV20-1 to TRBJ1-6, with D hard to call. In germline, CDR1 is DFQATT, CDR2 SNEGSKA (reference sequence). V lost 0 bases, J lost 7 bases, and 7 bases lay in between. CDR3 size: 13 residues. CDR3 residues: CSARDQTNSPLHF. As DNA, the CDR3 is TGCAGTGCTAGAGATCAAACCAATTCACCCCTCCACTTT.

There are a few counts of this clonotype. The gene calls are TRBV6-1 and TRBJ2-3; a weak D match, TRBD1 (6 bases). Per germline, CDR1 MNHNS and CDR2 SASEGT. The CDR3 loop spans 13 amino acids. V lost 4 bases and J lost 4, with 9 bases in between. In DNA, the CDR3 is TGTGCCAGCAGTGCAGCAGGGGCAGATACGCAGTATTTT. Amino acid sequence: CASSAAGADTQYF.

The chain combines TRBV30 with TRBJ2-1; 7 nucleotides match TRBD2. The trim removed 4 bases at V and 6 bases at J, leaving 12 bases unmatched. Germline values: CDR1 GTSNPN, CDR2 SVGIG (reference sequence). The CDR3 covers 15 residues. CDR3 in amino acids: CAWTPGAGLSNEQFF. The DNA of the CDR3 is TGTGCCTGGACTCCGGGAGCGGGACTCTCCAATGAGCAGTTCTTC.

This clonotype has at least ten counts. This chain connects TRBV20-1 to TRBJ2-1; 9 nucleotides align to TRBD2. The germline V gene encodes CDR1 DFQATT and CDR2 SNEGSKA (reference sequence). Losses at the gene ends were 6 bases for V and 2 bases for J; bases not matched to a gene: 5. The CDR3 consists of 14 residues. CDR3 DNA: TGCAGTGCAGATCGGACTAGCGCCTACAATGAGCAGTTCTTC. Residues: CSADRTSAYNEQFF.

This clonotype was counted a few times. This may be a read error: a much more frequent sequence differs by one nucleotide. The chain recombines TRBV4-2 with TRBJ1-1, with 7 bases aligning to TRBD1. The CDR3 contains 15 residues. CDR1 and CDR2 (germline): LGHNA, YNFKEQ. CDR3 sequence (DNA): TGTGCCAACAGCCAAATGACAGGGTTTAACACTGAAGCTTTCTTT. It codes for CANSQMTGFNTEAFF.